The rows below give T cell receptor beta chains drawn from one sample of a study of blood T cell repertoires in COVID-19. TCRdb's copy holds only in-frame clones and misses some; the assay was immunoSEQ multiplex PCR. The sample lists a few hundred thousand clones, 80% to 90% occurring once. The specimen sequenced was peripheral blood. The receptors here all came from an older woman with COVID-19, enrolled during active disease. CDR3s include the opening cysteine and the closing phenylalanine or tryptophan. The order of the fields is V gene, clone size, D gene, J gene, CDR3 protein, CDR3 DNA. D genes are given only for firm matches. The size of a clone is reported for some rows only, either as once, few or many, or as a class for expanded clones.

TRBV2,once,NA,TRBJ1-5,CASVGVRGGYSNQPQHF,TGTGCCAGCGTGGGGGTAAGAGGGGGTTATAGCAATCAGCCCCAGCATTTT
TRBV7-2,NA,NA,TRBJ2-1,CASSLASFGTYNEQFF,TGTGCCAGCAGCTTAGCATCCTTCGGTACCTACAATGAGCAGTTCTTC
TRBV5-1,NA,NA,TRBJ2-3,CASSLVSGDGTDTQYF,TGCGCCAGCAGCTTGGTTTCAGGGGACGGGACAGATACGCAGTATTTT
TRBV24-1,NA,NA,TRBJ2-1,CATSDYYNEQFF,TGTGCCACCAGTGACTACTACAATGAGCAGTTCTTC
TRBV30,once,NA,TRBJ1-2,CAWSVAGRTYGYTF,TGTGCCTGGAGTGTAGCGGGCAGGACCTATGGCTACACCTTC
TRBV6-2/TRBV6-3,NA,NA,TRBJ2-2,CASSYRKTGNTGELFF,TGTGCCAGCAGTTACCGTAAAACAGGGAACACCGGGGAGCTGTTTTTT
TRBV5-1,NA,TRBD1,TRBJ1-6,CASSYVGTGDSPLHF,TGCGCCAGCAGCTACGTTGGGACAGGCGATTCACCCCTCCACTTT
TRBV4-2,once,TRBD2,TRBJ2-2,CASSPETSGGNTGELFF,TGTGCCAGCAGCCCTGAGACTAGCGGGGGAAACACCGGGGAGCTGTTTTTT
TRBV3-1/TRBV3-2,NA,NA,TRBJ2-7,CASSLSNGGQDEQYF,TGTGCCAGCAGCCTCTCCAACGGGGGGCAAGACGAGCAGTACTTC
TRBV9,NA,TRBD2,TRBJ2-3,CASSVAGGSTDTQYF,TGTGCCAGCAGCGTAGCGGGGGGGAGCACAGATACGCAGTATTTT
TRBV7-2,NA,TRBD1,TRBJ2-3,CASRPTTGGTDTQYF,TGTGCCAGCAGACCCACTACAGGGGGGACAGATACGCAGTATTTT
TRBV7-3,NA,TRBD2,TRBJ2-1,CASSSSGGSYNEQFF,TGTGCCAGCAGCTCCAGCGGGGGCTCCTACAATGAGCAGTTCTTC
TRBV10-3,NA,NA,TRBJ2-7,CAISDGGVEQYF,TGTGCCATCAGTGACGGCGGGGTTGAGCAGTACTTC
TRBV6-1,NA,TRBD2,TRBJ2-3,CASSEVGTRSDTQYF,TGTGCCAGCAGTGAAGTGGGGACTAGATCGGATACGCAGTATTTT
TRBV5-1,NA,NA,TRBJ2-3,CASSSDSYSTDTQYF,TGCGCCAGCAGCTCTGACAGTTATAGCACAGATACGCAGTATTTT
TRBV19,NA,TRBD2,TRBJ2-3,CASKRTSGGKTDTQYF,TGTGCCAGTAAACGGACTAGCGGGGGGAAGACAGATACGCAGTATTTT
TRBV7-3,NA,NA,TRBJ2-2,CASSWDNGELFF,TGTGCCAGCAGCTGGGACAACGGGGAGCTGTTTTTT
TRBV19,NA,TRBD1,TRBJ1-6,CASRNNWDRYNSPLHF,TGTGCCAGTCGAAACAATTGGGACAGGTATAATTCACCCCTCCACTTT
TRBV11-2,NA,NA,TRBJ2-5,CASSLGGSSGWETQYF,TGTGCCAGCAGCTTAGGCGGGTCGTCAGGTTGGGAGACCCAGTACTTC
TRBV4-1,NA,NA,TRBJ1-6,CASSQDGGSYSPLHF,TGCGCCAGCAGCCAAGATGGGGGGAGTTATTCACCCCTCCACTTT
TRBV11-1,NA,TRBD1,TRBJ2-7,CASSLLKGGQGYEQYF,TGTGCCAGCAGCTTACTAAAGGGAGGACAGGGCTACGAGCAGTACTTC
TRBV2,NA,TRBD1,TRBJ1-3,CASSRDRGSGNTIYF,TGTGCCAGCAGCCGGGACAGGGGATCTGGAAACACCATATATTTT
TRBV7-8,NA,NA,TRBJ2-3,CASSLTGLSSESTDTQYF,TGTGCCAGCAGCTTAACAGGGCTTTCAAGCGAAAGCACAGATACGCAGTATTTT
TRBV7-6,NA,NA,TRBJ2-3,CASSLGKGDVTDTQYF,TGTGCCAGCAGCTTAGGTAAAGGGGATGTAACAGATACGCAGTATTTT
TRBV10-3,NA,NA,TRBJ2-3,CAIKATDTQYF,TGTGCCATCAAAGCGACAGATACGCAGTATTTT
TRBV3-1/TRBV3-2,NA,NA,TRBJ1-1,CASSHLTGKDTEAFF,TGTGCCAGCAGCCACCTGACAGGAAAAGACACTGAAGCTTTCTTT
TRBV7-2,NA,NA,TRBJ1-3,CASSLAQDLPGGNTIYF,TGTGCCAGCAGCTTAGCTCAGGACTTACCAGGCGGAAACACCATATATTTT
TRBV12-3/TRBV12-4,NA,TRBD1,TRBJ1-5,CASRETGEAPQHF,TGTGCCAGCAGAGAGACAGGGGAGGCGCCCCAGCATTTT
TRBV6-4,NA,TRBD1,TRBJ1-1,CASSDYRGTEAFF,TGTGCCAGCAGTGACTACAGGGGAACTGAAGCTTTCTTT
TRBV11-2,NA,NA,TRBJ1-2,CASSSVRGTGSSYGYTF,TGTGCCAGCAGCTCGGTTCGTGGAACAGGGTCGAGCTATGGCTACACCTTC
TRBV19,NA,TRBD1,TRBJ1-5,CASSIAGLKTGVYSNQPQHF,TGTGCCAGTAGTATTGCCGGGCTCAAAACAGGGGTCTATAGCAATCAGCCCCAGCATTTT
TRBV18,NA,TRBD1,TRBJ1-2,CASSLRGTGENGYTF,TGTGCCAGCTCACTACGAGGGACAGGGGAAAATGGCTACACCTTC
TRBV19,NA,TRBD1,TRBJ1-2,CASSLAGTGYGYTF,TGTGCCAGTAGTCTAGCCGGGACAGGGTACGGCTACACCTTC
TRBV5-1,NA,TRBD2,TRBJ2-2,CASSWGLAGLGELFF,TGCGCCAGCAGCTGGGGACTAGCGGGGCTCGGGGAGCTGTTTTTT
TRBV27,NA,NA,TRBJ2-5,CASSLTGETQYF,TGTGCCAGCAGTTTAACCGGGGAGACCCAGTACTTC
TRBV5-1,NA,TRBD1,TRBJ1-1,CASSSNAGTDVNTEAFF,TGCGCCAGCAGCTCGAATGCCGGGACAGACGTGAACACTGAAGCTTTCTTT
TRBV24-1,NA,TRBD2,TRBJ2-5,CATSEPTGTSGQETQYF,TGTGCCACCAGTGAACCTACCGGGACTAGCGGCCAAGAGACCCAGTACTTC
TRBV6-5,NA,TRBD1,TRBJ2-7,CASSTYGTAIQEQYF,TGTGCCAGCAGTACCTACGGGACAGCGATCCAGGAGCAGTACTTC
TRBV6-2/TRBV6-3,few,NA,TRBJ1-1,CASSLPAGLTEAFF,TGTGCCAGCAGTTTACCAGCGGGCCTCACTGAAGCTTTCTTT
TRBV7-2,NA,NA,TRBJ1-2,CASSLEGRYYGYTF,TGTGCCAGCAGCTTAGAAGGCAGGTATTATGGCTACACCTTC
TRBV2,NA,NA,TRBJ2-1,CASSATEYNEQFF,TGTGCCAGCAGCGCTACAGAATACAATGAGCAGTTCTTC
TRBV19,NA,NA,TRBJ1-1,CASSIAGVSMNTEAFF,TGTGCCAGTAGTATAGCAGGGGTTAGCATGAACACTGAAGCTTTCTTT
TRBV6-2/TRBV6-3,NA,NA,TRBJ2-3,CASSPGLADWDTQYF,TGTGCCAGCAGCCCTGGACTGGCCGATTGGGATACGCAGTATTTT
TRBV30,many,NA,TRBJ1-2,CALQTGTSGGYTF,TGTGCCCTGCAAACCGGGACAAGTGGTGGCTACACCTTC
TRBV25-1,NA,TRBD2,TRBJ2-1,CASSAIAGDEQFF,TGTGCCAGCAGTGCCATCGCGGGGGACGAGCAGTTCTTC
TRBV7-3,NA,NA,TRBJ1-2,CASSLTGHSVRTLLNYGYTF,TGTGCCAGCAGCTTAACGGGGCATTCGGTCAGGACACTTTTAAACTATGGCTACACCTTC
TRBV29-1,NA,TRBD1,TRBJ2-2,CSVGTGGGVGELFF,TGCAGCGTTGGGACAGGGGGCGGTGTCGGGGAGCTGTTTTTT
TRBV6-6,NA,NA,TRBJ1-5,CASSGAGDPHF,TGTGCCAGCAGTGGGGCGGGGGACCCGCATTTT
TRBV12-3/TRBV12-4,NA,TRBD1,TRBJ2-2,CASSRDRGELFF,TGTGCCAGCAGTCGGGACAGGGGGGAGCTGTTTTTT
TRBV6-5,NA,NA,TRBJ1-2,CASTSGDYGYTF,TGTGCCAGCACGTCGGGGGACTATGGCTACACCTTC
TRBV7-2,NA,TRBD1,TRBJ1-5,CASSSGQGGNQPQHF,TGTGCCAGCAGCTCGGGACAGGGCGGAAATCAGCCCCAGCATTTT
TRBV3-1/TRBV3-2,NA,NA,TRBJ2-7,CASSQGSGQYYEQYF,TGTGCCAGCAGCCAAGGCTCAGGACAGTACTACGAGCAGTACTTC
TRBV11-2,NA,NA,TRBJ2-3,CASSLDPIGVLTDTQYF,TGTGCCAGCAGCTTAGACCCCATAGGAGTTCTCACAGATACGCAGTATTTT
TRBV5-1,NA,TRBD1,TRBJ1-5,CASSQSGQGNQPQHF,TGCGCCAGCAGCCAATCGGGACAGGGAAATCAGCCCCAGCATTTT
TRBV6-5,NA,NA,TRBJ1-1,CASSYSVNTEAFF,TGTGCCAGCAGTTATTCAGTGAACACTGAAGCTTTCTTT
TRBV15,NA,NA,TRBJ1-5,CATSRVGGPQHF,TGTGCCACCAGCAGAGTCGGCGGGCCCCAGCATTTT
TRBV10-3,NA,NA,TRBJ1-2,CAISVLQGERGYTF,TGTGCCATCAGTGTACTACAGGGTGAGCGTGGCTACACCTTC
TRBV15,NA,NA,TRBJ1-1,CATSESDSQGTEAFF,TGTGCCACCAGCGAATCGGACAGCCAGGGCACTGAAGCTTTCTTT
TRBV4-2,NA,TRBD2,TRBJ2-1,CASSQGPLAGGYNEQFF,TGTGCCAGCAGCCAAGGTCCTCTAGCGGGGGGGTACAATGAGCAGTTCTTC